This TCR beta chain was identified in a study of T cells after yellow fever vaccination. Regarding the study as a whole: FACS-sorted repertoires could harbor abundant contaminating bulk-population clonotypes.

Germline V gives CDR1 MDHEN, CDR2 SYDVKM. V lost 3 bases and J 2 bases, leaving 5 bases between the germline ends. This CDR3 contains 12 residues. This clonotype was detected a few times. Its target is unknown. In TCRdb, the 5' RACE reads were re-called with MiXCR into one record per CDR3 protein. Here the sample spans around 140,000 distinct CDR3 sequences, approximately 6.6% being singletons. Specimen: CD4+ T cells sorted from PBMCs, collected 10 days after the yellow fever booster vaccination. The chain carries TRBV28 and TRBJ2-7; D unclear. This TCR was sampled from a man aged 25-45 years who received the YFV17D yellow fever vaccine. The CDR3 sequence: CASSFTTYEQYF. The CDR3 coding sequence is TGTGCCAGCAGTTTCACCACCTACGAGCAGTACTTC.